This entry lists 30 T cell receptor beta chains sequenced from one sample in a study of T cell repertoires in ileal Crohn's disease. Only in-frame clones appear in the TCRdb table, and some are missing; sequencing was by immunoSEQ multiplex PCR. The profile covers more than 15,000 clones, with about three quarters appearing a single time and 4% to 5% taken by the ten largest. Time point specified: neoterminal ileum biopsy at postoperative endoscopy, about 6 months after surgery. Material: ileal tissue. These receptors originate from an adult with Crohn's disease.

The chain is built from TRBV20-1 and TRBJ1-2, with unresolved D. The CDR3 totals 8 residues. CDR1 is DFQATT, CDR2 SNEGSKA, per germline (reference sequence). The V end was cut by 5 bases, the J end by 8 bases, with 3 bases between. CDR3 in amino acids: CSASGYTF. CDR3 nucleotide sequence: TGCAGTGCTTCAGGCTACACCTTC.

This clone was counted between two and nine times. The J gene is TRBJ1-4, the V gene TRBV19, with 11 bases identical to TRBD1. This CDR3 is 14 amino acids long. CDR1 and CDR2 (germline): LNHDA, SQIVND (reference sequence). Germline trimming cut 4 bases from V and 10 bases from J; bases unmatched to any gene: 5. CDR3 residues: CASSTTGTGGKLFF. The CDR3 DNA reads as TGTGCCAGTAGTACCACCGGGACAGGGGGAAAACTGTTTTTT.

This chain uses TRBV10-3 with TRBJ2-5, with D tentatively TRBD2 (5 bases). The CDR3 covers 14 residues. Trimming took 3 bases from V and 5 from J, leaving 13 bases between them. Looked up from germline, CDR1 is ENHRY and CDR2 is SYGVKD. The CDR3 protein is CAISERGSRETQYF. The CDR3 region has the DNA TGTGCCATCAGTGAACGGGGAAGCAGGGAGACCCAGTACTTC.

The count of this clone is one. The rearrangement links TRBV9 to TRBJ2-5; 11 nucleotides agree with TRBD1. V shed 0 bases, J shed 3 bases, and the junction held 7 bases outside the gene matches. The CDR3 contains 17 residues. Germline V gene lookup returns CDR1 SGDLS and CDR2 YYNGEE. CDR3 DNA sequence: TGTGCCAGCAGCGTAGATTCGGGACAGGGGGTTAAAGAGACCCAGTACTTC. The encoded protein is CASSVDSGQGVKETQYF.

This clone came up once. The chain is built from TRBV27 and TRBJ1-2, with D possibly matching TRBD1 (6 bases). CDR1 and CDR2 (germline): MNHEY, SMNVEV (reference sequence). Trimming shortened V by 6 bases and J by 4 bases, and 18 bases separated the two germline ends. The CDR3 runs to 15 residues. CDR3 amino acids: CASRVNRGAVYGYTF. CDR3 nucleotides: TGTGCCAGCAGAGTGAATCGGGGGGCTGTCTATGGCTACACCTTC.

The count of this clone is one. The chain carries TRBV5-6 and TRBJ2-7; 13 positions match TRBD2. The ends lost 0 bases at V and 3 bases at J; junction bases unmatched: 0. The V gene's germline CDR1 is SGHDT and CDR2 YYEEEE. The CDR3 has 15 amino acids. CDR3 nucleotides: TGTGCCAGCAGCTTGGGACTAGCGGGGGGCTACGAGCAGTACTTC. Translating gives CASSLGLAGGYEQYF.

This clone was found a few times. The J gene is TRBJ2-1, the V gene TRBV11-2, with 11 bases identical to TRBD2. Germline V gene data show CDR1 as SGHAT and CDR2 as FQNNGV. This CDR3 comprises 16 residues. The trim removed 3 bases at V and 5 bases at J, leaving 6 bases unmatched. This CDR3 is CASSFRTSGYDNEQFF. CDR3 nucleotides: TGTGCCAGCAGCTTCAGGACTAGCGGGTATGACAATGAGCAGTTCTTC.

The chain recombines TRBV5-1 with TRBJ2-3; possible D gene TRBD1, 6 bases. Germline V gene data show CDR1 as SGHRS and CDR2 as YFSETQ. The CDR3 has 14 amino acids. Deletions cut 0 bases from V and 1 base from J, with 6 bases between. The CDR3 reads CASSLDRGTDTQYF. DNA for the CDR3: TGCGCCAGCAGCTTGGACAGGGGCACAGATACGCAGTATTTT.

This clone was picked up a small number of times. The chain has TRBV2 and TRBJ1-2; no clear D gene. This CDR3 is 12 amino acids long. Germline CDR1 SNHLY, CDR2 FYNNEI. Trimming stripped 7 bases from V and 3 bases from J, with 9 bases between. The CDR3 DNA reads TGTGCCAGCAACGGGGAATACTATGGCTACACCTTC. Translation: CASNGEYYGYTF.

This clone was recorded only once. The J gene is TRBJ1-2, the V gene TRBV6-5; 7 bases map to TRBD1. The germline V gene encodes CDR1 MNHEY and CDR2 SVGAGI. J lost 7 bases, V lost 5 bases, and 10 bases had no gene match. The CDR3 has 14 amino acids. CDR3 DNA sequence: TGTGCCAGCAGTACCTACAGGGGAGTCTTTGGCTACACCTTC. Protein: CASSTYRGVFGYTF.

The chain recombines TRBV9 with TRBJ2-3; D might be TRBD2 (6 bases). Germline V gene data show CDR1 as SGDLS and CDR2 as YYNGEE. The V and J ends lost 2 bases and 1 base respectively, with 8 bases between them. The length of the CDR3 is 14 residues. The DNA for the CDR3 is TGTGCCAGCAGCGTGGCGGGGCGCACAGATACGCAGTATTTT. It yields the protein CASSVAGRTDTQYF.

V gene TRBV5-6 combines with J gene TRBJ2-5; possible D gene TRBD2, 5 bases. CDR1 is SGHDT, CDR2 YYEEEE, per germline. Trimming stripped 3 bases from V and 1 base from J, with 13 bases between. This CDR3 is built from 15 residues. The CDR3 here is CASSWITSVQETQYF. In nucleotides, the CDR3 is TGTGCCAGCAGCTGGATTACTAGTGTCCAAGAGACCCAGTACTTC.

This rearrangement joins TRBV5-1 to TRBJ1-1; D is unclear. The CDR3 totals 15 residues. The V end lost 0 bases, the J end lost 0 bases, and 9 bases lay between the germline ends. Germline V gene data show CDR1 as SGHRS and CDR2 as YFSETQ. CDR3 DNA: TGCGCCAGCAGCTTGGCTCAACAGTTGAACACTGAAGCTTTCTTT. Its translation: CASSLAQQLNTEAFF. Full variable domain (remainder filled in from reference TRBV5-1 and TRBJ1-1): KAGVTQTPRYLIKTRGQQVTLSCSPISGHRSVSWYQQTPGQGLQFLFEYFSETQRNKGNFPGRFSGRQFSNSRSEMNVSTLELGDSALYLCASSLAQQLNTEAFFGQGTRLTVV.

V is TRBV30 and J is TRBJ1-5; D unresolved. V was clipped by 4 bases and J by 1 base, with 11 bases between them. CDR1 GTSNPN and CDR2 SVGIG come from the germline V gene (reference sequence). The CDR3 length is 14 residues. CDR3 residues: CAWMTPGSNQPQHF. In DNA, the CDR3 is TGTGCCTGGATGACCCCGGGGAGCAATCAGCCCCAGCATTTT.

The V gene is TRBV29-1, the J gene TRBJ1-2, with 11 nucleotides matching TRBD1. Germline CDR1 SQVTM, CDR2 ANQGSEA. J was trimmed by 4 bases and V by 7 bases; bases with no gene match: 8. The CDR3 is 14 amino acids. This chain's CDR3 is CSAQGQGASYGYTF. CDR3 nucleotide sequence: TGCAGCGCCCAAGGACAGGGGGCGAGCTATGGCTACACCTTC.

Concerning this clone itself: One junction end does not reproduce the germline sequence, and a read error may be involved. This CDR3 is CASSPGGSRRYEQYF. The CDR3 coding sequence is TGTGCTAGCAGCCCAGGGGGGAGTCGAAGATACGAGCAGTACTTC. The chain uses TRBV7-7 and TRBJ2-7; weak D call: TRBD1 (7 bases). The CDR3 has 15 amino acids. Germline lookup yields CDR1 SSHAT and CDR2 FNYEAQ (reference sequence).

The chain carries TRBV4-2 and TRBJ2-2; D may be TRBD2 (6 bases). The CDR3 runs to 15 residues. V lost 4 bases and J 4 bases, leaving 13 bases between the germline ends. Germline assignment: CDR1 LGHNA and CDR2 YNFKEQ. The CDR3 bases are TGTGCCAGCAGCCTCCCCGGGACTTCCACCGGGGAGCTGTTTTTT. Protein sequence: CASSLPGTSTGELFF.

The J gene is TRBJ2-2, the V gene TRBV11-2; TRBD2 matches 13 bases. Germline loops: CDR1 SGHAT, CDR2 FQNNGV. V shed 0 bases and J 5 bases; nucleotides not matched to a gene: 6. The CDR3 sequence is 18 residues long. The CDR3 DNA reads TGTGCCAGCAGCTTAGATGGACTAGCGGGGGAGATAACCGGGGAGCTGTTTTTT. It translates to CASSLDGLAGEITGELFF.

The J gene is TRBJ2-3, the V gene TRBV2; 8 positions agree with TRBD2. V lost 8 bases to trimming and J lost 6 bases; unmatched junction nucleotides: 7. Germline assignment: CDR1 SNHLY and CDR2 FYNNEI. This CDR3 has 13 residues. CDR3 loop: CASGGGRADTQYF. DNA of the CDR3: TGTGCCAGCGGCGGGGGGAGGGCGGATACGCAGTATTTT. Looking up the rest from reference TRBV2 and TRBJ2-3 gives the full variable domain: EPEVTQTPSHQVTQMGQEVILRCVPISNHLYFYWYRQILGQKVEFLVSFYNNEISEKSEIFDDQFSVERPDGSNFTLKIRSTKLEDSAMYFCASGGGRADTQYFGPGTRLTVL.

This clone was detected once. The CDR3 region has the DNA TGTGCCAGCAGGTCTAGCGGAACCTTTGGCGAGCAGTACTTC. Translating it yields CASRSSGTFGEQYF. J is TRBJ2-7 and V is TRBV28; the match to TRBD2 covers 7 bases. Germline V gives CDR1 MDHEN, CDR2 SYDVKM. The V gene end was trimmed by 6 bases and the J gene end by 6 bases; junction bases not matched to a gene: 11. There are 14 residues in the CDR3.

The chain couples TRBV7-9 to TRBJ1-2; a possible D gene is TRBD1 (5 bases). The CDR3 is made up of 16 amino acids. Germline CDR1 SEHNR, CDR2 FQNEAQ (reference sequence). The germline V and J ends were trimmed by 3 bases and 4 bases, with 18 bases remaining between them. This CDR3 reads CASSLRQGGTTYGYTF. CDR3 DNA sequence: TGTGCCAGCAGCTTGAGGCAGGGAGGAACGACCTATGGCTACACCTTC.

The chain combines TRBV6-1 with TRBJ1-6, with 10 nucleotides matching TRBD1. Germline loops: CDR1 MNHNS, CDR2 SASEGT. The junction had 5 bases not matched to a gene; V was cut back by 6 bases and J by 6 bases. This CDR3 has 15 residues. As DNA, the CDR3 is TGTGCCAGCAGGGGACAGGGGCTATTTAATTCACCCCTCCACTTT. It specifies CASRGQGLFNSPLHF.

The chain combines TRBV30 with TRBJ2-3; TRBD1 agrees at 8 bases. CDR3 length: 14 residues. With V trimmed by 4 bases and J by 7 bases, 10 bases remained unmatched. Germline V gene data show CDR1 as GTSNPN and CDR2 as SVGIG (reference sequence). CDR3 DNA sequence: TGTGCCTGGACCGACGTTGACAGGGGTAATACGCAGTATTTT. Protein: CAWTDVDRGNTQYF.

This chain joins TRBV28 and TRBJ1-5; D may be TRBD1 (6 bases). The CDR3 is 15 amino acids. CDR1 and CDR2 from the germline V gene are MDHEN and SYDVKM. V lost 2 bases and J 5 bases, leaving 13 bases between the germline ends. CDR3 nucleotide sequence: TGTGCCAGCAGTTTAGGGGGGGCGGCTTATCAGCCCCAGCATTTT. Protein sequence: CASSLGGAAYQPQHF.

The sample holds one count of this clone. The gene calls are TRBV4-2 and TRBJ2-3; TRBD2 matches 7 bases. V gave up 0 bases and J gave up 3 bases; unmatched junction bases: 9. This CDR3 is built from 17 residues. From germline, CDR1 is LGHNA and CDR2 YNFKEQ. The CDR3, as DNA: TGTGCCAGCAGCCAAGATATCCAGCGGGGTGGGACAGATACGCAGTATTTT. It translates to CASSQDIQRGGTDTQYF.

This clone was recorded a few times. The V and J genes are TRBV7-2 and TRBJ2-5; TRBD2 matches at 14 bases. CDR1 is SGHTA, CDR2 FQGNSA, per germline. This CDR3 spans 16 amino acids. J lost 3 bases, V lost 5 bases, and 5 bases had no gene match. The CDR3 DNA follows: TGTGCCAGCAGCCCCGGGGGACTAGCGGGGGAAGAGACCCAGTACTTC. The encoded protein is CASSPGGLAGEETQYF.

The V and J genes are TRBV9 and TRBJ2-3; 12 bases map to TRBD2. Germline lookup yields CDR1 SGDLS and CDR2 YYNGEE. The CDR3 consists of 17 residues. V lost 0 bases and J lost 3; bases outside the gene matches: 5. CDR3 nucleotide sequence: TGTGCCAGCAGCGTAGATCCTAGCGGGGGGGCGACAGATACGCAGTATTTT. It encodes CASSVDPSGGATDTQYF.

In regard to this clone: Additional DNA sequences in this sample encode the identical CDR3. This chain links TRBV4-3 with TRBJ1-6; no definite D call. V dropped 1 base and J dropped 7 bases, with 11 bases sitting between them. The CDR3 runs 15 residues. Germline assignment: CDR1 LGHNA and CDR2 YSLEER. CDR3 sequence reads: CASSQGAGGNSPLHF. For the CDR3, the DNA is TGCGCCAGCAGCCAAGGGGCAGGAGGGAATTCACCCCTCCACTTT.

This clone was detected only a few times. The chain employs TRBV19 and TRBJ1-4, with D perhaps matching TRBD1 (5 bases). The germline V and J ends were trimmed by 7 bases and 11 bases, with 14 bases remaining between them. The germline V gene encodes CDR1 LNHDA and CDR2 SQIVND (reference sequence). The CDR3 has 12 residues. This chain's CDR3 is CASKGLGGKLFF. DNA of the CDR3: TGTGCCAGTAAGGGGCTCGGAGGGAAACTGTTTTTT.

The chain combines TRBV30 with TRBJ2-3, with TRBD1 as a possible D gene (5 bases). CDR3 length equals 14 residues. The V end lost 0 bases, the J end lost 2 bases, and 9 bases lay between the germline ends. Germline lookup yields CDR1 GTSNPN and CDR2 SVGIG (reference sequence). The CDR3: CAWSVGGHTDTQYF. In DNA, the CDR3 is TGTGCCTGGAGTGTAGGCGGACACACAGATACGCAGTATTTT.